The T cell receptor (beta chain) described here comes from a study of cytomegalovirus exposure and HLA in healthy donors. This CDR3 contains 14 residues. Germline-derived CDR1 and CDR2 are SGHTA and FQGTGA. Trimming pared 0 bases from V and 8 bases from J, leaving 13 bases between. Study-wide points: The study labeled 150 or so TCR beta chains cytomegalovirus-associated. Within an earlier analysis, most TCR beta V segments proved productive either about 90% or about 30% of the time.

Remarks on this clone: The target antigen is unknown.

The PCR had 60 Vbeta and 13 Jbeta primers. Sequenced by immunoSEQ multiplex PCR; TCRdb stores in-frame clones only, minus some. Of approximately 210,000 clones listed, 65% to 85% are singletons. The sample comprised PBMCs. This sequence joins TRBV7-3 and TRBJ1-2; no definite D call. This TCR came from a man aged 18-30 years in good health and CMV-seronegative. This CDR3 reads CASSLTAGSGGYTF. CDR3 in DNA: TGTGCCAGCAGCTTAACGGCCGGGAGTGGCGGCTACACCTTC.